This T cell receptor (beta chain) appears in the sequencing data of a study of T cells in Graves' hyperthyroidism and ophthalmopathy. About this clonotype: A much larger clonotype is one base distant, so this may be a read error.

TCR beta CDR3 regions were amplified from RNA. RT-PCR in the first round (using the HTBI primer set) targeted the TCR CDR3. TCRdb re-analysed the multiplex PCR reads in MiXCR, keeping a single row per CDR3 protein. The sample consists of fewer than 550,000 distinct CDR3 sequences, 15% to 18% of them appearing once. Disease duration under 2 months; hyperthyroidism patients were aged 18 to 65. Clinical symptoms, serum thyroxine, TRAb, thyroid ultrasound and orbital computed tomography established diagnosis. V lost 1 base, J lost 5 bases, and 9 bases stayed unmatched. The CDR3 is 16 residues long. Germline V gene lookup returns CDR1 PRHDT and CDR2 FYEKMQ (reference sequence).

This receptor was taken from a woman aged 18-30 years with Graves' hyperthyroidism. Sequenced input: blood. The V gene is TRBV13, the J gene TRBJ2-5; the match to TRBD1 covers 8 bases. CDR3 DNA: TGTGCCAGCAGCTTAGAGCAGGGGGCGACGGGTGAGACCCAGTACTTC. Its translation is CASSLEQGATGETQYF.